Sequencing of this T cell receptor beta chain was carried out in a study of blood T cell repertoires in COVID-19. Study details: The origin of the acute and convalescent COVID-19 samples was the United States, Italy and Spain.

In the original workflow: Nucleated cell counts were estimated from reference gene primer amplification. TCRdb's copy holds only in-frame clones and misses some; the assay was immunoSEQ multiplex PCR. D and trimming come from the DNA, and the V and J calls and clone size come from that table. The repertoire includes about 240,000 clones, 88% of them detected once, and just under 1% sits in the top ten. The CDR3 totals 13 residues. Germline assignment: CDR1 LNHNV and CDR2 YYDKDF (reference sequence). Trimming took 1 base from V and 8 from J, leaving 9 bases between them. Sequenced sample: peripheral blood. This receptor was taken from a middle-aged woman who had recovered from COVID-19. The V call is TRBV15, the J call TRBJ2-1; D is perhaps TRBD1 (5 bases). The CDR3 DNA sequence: TGTGCCACCAGCAGAGGGCCCAGGGATGAGCAGTTCTTC. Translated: CATSRGPRDEQFF.